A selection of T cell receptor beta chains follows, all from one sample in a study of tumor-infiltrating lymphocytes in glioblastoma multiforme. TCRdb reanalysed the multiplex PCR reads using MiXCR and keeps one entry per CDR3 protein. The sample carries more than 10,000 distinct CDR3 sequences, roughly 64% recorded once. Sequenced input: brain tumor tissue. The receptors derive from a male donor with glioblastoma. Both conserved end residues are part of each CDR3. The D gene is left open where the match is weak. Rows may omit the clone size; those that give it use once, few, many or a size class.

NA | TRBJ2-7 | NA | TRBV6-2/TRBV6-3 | TGTGCTAGCAGTTTAGCGACCTTCTACGAGCAGTGCTTC | CASSLATFYEQCF
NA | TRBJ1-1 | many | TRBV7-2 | TGTGCCAGCAGCTTGGACAGGAACACTGAAGCTTTCTTT | CASSLDRNTEAFF
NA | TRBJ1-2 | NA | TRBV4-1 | TGCGCCAGCAGCCGAGATCGATACAGGGTAAACTATTGCTACACCTTC | CASSRDRYRVNYCYTF
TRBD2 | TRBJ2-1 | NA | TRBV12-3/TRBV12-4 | TGTGCCAGCAGTTTAGTCGGGGGGATCAATGAGCAGTTCTTC | CASSLVGGINEQFF
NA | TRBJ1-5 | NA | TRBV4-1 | TGCGCCAGCAGCCAAGTCGCTGGGGTAAGCAATCAGCCCCAGCATTTT | CASSQVAGVSNQPQHF
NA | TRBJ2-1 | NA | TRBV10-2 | TGCGCCAGCAGTGAGTCTAAGTGGGCAGGGGGGGCACTAGCAGACTACAATGAGCAGTTCTTC | CASSESKWAGGALADYNEQFF
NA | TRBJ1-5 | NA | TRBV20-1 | TGCAGTGCCACCACGACAGGCCTGGGTAGGGCCCAGCATTTT | CSATTTGLGRAQHF
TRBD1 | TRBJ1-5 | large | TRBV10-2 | TGCGCCAGCAGACCCTTGGCGACAGGGGATCAGCCCCAGCATTTT | CASRPLATGDQPQHF
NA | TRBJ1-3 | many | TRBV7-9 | TGTGCCAGCAGCCACTGGGACACCACCTCTGGAAACACCATATATTTT | CASSHWDTTSGNTIYF
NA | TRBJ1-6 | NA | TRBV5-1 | TGCGCCAGCAGTCGGCAGGGCGAAAGTAATTCATCCCTCCATTTT | CASSRQGESNSSLHF
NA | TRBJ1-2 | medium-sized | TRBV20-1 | TGCAGTGCGCAAGACCTCTTTGGACTATATGGCTACACCTTC | CSAQDLFGLYGYTF
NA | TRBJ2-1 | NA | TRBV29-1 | TGCAGCTCCCGGAGACTAGGGGACTCCTACAATGATCAGTTCTTC | CSSRRLGDSYNDQFF
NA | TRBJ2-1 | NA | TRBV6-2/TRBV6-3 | TGTGCCAGCAGGCCCGAGGGAGTCAATGAGCAGTTCTTC | CASRPEGVNEQFF
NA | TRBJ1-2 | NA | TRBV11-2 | TGTGCCAGCAGCTTAGATCTCTGGGCTTATGGCTACACCTTC | CASSLDLWAYGYTF
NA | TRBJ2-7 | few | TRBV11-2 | TGTGCCAGCAGCCCTCAGGGATTCTGGCAGTACTTC | CASSPQGFWQYF
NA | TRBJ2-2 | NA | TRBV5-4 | TGTGCCAGCAGCGTAGGGGGGGCGGCCGAGGAGCTGTTTTTT | CASSVGGAAEELFF
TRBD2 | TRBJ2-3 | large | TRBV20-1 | TGCAGTGCTAGTCGCCCCGGACTAGCGGGAGGGCCGAGTAGCACAGATACGCAGTATTTT | CSASRPGLAGGPSSTDTQYF
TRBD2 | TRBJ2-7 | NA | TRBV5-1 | TGCGCCAGCAGCTTCTCGGACCTAGCGGGAGATGATCAGTACTTC | CASSFSDLAGDDQYF
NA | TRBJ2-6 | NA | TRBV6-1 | TGTGCCAGCAGTGCCGGGGCAAGCGACGGGGCCAACGTCCTGACTTTC | CASSAGASDGANVLTF
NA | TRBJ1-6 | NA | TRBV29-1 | TGCAGCATTACCAAGGACAGAGAATCACCCCTCCACTTT | CSITKDRESPLHF
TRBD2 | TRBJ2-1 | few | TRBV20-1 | TGCAGTGCTAGTAGACCGGGACTAGCGGGAATAAATGAGCAGTTCTTC | CSASRPGLAGINEQFF
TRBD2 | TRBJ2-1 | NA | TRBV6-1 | TGTGCCAGCAGTGAAGTAACTAGCGGGAGACGCAATGAGCAGTTCTTC | CASSEVTSGRRNEQFF
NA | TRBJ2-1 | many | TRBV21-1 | TGTGCCAGCAGCGATTTAGACAGGGCCCTCCAAAGCTCCTACAATGAGCAGTTCTTC | CASSDLDRALQSSYNEQFF
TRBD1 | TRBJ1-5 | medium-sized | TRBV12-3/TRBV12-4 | TGTGCCAGCAGCTGGGACAGGTTTAATAGCAATCAGCCCCAGCATTTT | CASSWDRFNSNQPQHF
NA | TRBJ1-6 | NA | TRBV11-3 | TGTGCCAGCGGCCCTGGGGGTAATTCACCCCCCCACTTT | CASGPGGNSPPHF
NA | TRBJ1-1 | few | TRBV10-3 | TGTGCCATCAGTGACAGGACCGGGACTGAAGCTTTCTTT | CAISDRTGTEAFF
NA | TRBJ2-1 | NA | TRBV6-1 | TGTGCCAGCAGTGAAGAAGTAGCATACAATGAGCAGTTCTTC | CASSEEVAYNEQFF
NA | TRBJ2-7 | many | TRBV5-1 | TGCGCCAGCAGCTTGGAAGGGACCCTAGGTCTGGTCGAGCAGTACTTC | CASSLEGTLGLVEQYF
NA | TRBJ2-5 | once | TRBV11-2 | TGTGCCAGCAGCCCCGGACGGGTCAAAGAGACCCAGTACTTC | CASSPGRVKETQYF
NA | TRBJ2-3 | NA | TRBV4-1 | TGCGCCAGCATCCAAGAACAGCTAGATACACAGTATTTT | CASIQEQLDTQYF
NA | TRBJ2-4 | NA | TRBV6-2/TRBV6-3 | TGTGCCAGCAGTTACGATGTCAAAACCATTCAGTGCTTC | CASSYDVKTIQCF
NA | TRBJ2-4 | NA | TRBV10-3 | TGTGCCATCAGTGACGGAAACATTCAGTACTTC | CAISDGNIQYF
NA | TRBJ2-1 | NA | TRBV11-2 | TGTGCCAGCAGCTTAGCCCTTCGGCAAAGCTCCTACAATGAGCAGTTCTTC | CASSLALRQSSYNEQFF
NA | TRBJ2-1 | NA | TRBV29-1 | TGCAGCGTTGAGAATACCTCCTACAATGAGCAGTCCTTC | CSVENTSYNEQSF
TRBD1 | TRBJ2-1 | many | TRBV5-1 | TGCGCCAGCAACTCCGGGACAGGGGCCTACAATGAGCAGTTCTTC | CASNSGTGAYNEQFF
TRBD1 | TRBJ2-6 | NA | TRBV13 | TGTGGCAACAGAAAGACCCAGGGGGCAATTTCTGGGGCCAACGTCCTGACTTTC | CGNRKTQGAISGANVLTF
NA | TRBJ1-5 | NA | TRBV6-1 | TGTGCCAGCACCCTGACGGATAGGAGTGGGGGGCCTCAGCCCCAGCATTTT | CASTLTDRSGGPQPQHF
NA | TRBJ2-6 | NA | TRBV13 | TGTGCCGGCAGCTTCCGAGACGACAACGTCCTGACTTTC | CAGSFRDDNVLTF
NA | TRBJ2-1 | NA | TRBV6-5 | TGTGCCAGCAGTCCCTGGCCCTATAGCGACGGACAGTTCTTC | CASSPWPYSDGQFF
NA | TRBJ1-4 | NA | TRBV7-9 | TGTGCCAGCAGCCAGTCATGGGAGACGGGGAGTGAAAAACTGTTTTTT | CASSQSWETGSEKLFF
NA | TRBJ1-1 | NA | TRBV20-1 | TGCAGTGCTAGAGGTACGGTGAACACTGAAGCTTTCTTT | CSARGTVNTEAFF
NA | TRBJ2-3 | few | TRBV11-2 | TGTGCCAGCAGCTTTCTAATAGCAGGCACAGATACGCAGTATTTT | CASSFLIAGTDTQYF
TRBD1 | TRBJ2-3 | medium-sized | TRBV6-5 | TGTGCCAGCAGTTACAAGGGACAGGGCGCTCCAGATACGCAGTATTTT | CASSYKGQGAPDTQYF
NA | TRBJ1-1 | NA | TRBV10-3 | TGTGCCGCCTGGGAGGGACTGAACACTGAAGCTTTCTTT | CAAWEGLNTEAFF
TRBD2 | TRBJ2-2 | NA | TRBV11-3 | TGTGCCAGCAGTCAGTCCGGACTAGATGTCGGGGAGCTGTTTTTT | CASSQSGLDVGELFF
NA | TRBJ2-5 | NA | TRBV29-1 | TGCAGCGGCTGGACACTCCTAGGGGGGGAGACCCAGTACTTC | CSGWTLLGGETQYF
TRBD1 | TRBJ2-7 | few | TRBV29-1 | TGCAGCGTGGAAAGAACAGGGGGCGGCGAGCAGTACTTC | CSVERTGGGEQYF
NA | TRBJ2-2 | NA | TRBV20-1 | TGCGGTGCTCGAGATCAGGGACGTCGGCTGCTTTTT | CGARDQGRRLLF
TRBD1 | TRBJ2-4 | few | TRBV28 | TGTGCCCGCAGTTTTGAGGGGGCGCGAAACATTCAGTACTTC | CARSFEGARNIQYF
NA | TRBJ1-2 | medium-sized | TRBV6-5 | TGTGCCAGCAGTTCTGGGTTGGACTATGGCTACACCTTC | CASSSGLDYGYTF
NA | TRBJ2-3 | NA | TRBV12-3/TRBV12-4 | TGTGTCAGTCAGTTTTTAACTAAGGATACGCAGTATTTT | CVSQFLTKDTQYF
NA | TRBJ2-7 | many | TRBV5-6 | TGTGCCAGCAGCTGGGCCCCGTTTAACGAGCAGTACTTC | CASSWAPFNEQYF
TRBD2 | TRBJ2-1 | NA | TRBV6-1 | TGTGCCAGCAGGAAAGCGGGAGTAAGTTACAATGAGCAGTTCTTC | CASRKAGVSYNEQFF
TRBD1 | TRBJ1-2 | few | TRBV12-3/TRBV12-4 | TGTGCCAACAGGCCTGGACAGGGGCCTGGCTACACCTTC | CANRPGQGPGYTF